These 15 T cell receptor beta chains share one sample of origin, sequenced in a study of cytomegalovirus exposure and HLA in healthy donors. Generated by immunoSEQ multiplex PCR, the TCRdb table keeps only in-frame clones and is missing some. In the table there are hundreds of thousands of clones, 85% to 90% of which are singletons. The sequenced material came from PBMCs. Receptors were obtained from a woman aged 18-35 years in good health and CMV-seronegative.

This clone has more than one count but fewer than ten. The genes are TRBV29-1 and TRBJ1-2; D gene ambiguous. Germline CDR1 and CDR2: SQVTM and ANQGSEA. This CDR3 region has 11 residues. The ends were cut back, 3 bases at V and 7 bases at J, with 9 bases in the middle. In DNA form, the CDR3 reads TGCAGCGTTGAGGGCGTTCTTGGCTACACCTTC. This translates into CSVEGVLGYTF.

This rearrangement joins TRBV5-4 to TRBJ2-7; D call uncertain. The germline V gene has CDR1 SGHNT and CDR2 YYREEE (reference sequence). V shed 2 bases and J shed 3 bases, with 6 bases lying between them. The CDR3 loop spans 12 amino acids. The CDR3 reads CASSLSGYEQYF. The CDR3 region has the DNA TGTGCCAGCAGCTTATCCGGCTACGAGCAGTACTTC.

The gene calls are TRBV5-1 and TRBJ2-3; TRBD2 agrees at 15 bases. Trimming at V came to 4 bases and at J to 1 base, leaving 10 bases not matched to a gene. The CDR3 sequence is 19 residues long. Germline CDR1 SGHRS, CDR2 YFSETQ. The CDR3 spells CASSRARTSGRGGTDTQYF. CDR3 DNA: TGCGCCAGCAGCAGAGCCCGGACTAGCGGGAGGGGGGGCACAGATACGCAGTATTTT.

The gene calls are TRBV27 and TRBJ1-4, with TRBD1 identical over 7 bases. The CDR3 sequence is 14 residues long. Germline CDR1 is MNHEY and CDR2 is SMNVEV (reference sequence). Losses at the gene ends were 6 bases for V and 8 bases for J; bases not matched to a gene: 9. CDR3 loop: CASSISGGHEKLFF. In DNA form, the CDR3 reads TGTGCCAGCAGCATCTCAGGGGGACACGAAAAACTGTTTTTT. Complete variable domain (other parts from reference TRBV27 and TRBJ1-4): EAQVTQNPRYLITVTGKKLTVTCSQNMNHEYMSWYRQDPGLGLRQIYYSMNVEVTDKGDVPEGYKVSRKEKRNFPLILESPSPNQTSLYFCASSISGGHEKLFFGSGTQLSVL.

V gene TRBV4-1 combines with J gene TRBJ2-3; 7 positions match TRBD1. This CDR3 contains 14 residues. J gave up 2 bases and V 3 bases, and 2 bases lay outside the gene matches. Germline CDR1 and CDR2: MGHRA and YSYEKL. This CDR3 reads CASSQDRPTDTQYF. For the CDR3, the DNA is TGCGCCAGCAGCCAGGACAGGCCCACAGATACGCAGTATTTT.

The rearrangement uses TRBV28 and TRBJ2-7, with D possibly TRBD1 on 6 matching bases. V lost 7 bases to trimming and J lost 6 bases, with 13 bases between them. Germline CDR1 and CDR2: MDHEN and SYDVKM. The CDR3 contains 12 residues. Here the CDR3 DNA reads TGTGCCAGCAATCCCCCAGGGGCCGAGCAGTACTTC. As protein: CASNPPGAEQYF.

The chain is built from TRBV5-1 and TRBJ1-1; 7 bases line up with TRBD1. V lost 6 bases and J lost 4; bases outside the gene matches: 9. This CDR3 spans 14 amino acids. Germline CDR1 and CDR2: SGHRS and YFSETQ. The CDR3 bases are TGCGCCAGCATGTTCGGGGCAGGGGGCACTGAAGCTTTCTTT. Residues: CASMFGAGGTEAFF.

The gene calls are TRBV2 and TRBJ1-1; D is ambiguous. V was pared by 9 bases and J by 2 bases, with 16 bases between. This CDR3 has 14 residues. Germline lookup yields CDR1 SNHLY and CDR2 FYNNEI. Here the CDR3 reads CARNTAGANTEAFF. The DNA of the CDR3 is TGTGCCAGAAACACCGCGGGAGCAAACACTGAAGCTTTCTTT.

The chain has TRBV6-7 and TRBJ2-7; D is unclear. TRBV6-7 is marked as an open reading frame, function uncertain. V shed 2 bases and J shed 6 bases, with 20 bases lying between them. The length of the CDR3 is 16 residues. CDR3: CASSYPEDLDFTEQYF. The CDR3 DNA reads TGTGCCAGCAGTTACCCAGAAGACCTAGATTTTACCGAGCAGTACTTC.

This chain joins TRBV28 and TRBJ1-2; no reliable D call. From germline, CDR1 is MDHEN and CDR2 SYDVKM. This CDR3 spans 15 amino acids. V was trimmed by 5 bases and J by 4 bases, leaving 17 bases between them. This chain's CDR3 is CASSPFLQKSYGYTF. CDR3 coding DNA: TGTGCCAGCAGTCCTTTTTTACAAAAATCCTATGGCTACACCTTC.

This CDR3 reads CASSLAQISTEAFF. In DNA, the CDR3 is TGTGCCAGCAGCTTAGCACAGATTAGCACTGAAGCTTTCTTT. The chain has TRBV7-2 and TRBJ1-1; D is unclear. Trimming stripped 0 bases from V and 4 bases from J, with 9 bases between. The CDR3 is made up of 14 amino acids. From germline, CDR1 is SGHTA and CDR2 FQGNSA.

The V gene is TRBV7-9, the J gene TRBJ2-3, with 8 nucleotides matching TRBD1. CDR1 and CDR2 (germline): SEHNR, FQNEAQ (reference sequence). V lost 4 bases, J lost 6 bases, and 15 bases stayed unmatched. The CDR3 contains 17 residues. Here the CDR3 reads CASSSPSQGAARDTQYF. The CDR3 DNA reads TGTGCCAGCAGCTCGCCCTCTCAGGGGGCGGCGAGGGATACGCAGTATTTT.

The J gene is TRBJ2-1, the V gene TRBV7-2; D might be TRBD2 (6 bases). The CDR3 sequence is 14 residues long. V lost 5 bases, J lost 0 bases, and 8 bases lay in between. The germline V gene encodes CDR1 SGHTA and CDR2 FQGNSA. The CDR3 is CASSPGDSYNEQFF. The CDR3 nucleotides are TGTGCCAGCAGCCCGGGAGACTCCTACAATGAGCAGTTCTTC.

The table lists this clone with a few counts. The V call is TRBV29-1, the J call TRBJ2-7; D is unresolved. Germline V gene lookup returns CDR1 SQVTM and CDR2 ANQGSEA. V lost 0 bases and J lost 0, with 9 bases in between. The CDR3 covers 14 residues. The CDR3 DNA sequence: TGCAGCGTTGAAGAGGTGTCAGGCTCCTACGAGCAGTACTTC. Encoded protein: CSVEEVSGSYEQYF.

The CDR3 DNA reads as TGTGCCAGCAGCTTAAGACGAGGACTAGCCAATGAGCAGTTCTTC. Translated: CASSLRRGLANEQFF. This chain connects TRBV7-8 to TRBJ2-1; 8 bases match TRBD2. Germline CDR1 and CDR2: SGHVS and FQNEAQ. CDR3 length equals 15 residues. V dropped 2 bases and J dropped 6; count of bases not matched to a gene: 6.